The 28 T cell receptor beta chains below come from one sample, sequenced in a study of cytotoxic CD8 clonotypes in ibrutinib-treated CLL. The protocol was immunoSEQ multiplex PCR, while the TCRdb copy is restricted to in-frame clones and leaves out a portion. The sample lists 330,000 or so clones, 67% seen once, with roughly 6.3% in the top ten. The sequencing here drew on PBMCs, taken after 36 months of ibrutinib treatment. All receptors come from a human donor with chronic lymphocytic leukemia.

This clone came up a few times. The J gene is TRBJ2-5, the V gene TRBV5-1; 7 bases line up with TRBD1. CDR1 is SGHRS, CDR2 YFSETQ, per germline. V shed 3 bases and J 1 base; nucleotides not matched to a gene: 6. The CDR3 totals 15 residues. The CDR3 spells CASSYNRGTQETQYF. Written as DNA, the CDR3 is TGCGCCAGCAGCTATAACAGGGGTACCCAAGAGACCCAGTACTTC. Full variable domain (missing parts from reference TRBV5-1 and TRBJ2-5): KAGVTQTPRYLIKTRGQQVTLSCSPISGHRSVSWYQQTPGQGLQFLFEYFSETQRNKGNFPGRFSGRQFSNSRSEMNVSTLELGDSALYLCASSYNRGTQETQYFGPGTRLLVL.

The CDR3 sequence: CASSQGTGGGSPLHF. In nucleotides, the CDR3 is TGTGCCAGCAGCCAAGGGACAGGGGGTGGTTCACCCCTCCACTTT. The gene calls are TRBV4-2 and TRBJ1-6; the match to TRBD1 covers 10 bases. The CDR3 loop spans 15 amino acids. J gave up 9 bases and V 1 base, and 3 bases lay outside the gene matches. Germline V gene data show CDR1 as LGHNA and CDR2 as YNFKEQ.

The chain is built from TRBV5-1 and TRBJ1-1; a possible D gene is TRBD1 (6 bases). The CDR3 is 13 residues long. V lost 4 bases and J 7 bases, leaving 14 bases between the germline ends. Germline V gene sequence: CDR1 SGHRS, CDR2 YFSETQ. This chain's CDR3 is CASSPPQGYEAFF. As DNA, the CDR3 is TGCGCCAGCAGCCCCCCACAGGGTTATGAAGCTTTCTTT.

The V gene is TRBV4-1, the J gene TRBJ2-3, with TRBD2 identical over 7 bases. V shed 0 bases, J shed 3 bases, and the junction held 0 bases outside the gene matches. Germline CDR1 is MGHRA and CDR2 is YSYEKL. This CDR3 is 14 amino acids long. The CDR3 sequence: CASSQDGGTDTQYF. CDR3 coding DNA: TGCGCCAGCAGCCAAGACGGGGGGACAGATACGCAGTATTTT.

This clone was seen just once. A junction boundary mismatches the germline segment, possibly from a read error. The genes are TRBV5-1 and TRBJ2-7; 7 nucleotides line up with TRBD1. The CDR3 sequence is 16 residues long. The germline V gene has CDR1 SGHRS and CDR2 YFSETQ. The CDR3 DNA reads TGCGCCAGCAGCCCCAACACAGGGGTATACTCCCACGAGCAGTACTTC. Encoded protein: CASSPNTGVYSHEQYF.

This clone occurred a few times. This sequence joins TRBV10-3 and TRBJ1-2, with a weak D call TRBD1 (5 bases). The V end lost 0 bases, the J end lost 4 bases, and 18 bases lay between the germline ends. There are 17 residues in the CDR3. Looked up from germline, CDR1 is ENHRY and CDR2 is SYGVKD. CDR3 amino acids: CAISESLDSPRGYGYTF. CDR3 in DNA: TGTGCCATCAGTGAGTCTCTCGACAGCCCTCGGGGCTATGGCTACACCTTC.

This clone was recorded a few times. The V call is TRBV19, the J call TRBJ2-7; D is possibly TRBD1 or TRBD2 (5 bases each). The CDR3 is made up of 15 amino acids. Between the trimmed V and J ends, which lost 3 bases and 2 bases, there was a span of 14 bases. Germline V gene lookup returns CDR1 LNHDA and CDR2 SQIVND (reference sequence). This CDR3 reads CASSIRGTPPYEQYF. The CDR3 DNA is TGTGCCAGTAGTATCAGAGGGACGCCACCCTACGAGCAGTACTTC.

V is TRBV7-6 and J is TRBJ2-7; maybe TRBD2 (5 bases). CDR3 length: 16 amino acids. Germline CDR1 SGHVS, CDR2 FNYEAQ. Between the trimmed V and J ends, which lost 1 base and 0 bases, there was a span of 13 bases. The CDR3 DNA reads as TGTGCCAGCAGCTTAGGTCGTGGACTTATCTCCTACGAGCAGTACTTC. Translating gives CASSLGRGLISYEQYF.

The chain uses TRBV29-1 and TRBJ1-3; TRBD1 agrees at 8 bases. Germline V gives CDR1 SQVTM, CDR2 ANQGSEA. With V trimmed by 4 bases and J by 2 bases, 7 bases remained unmatched. This CDR3 spans 15 amino acids. The CDR3 DNA is TGCAGCGTTGGACAGGGGTATAATCCTGGAAACACCATATATTTT. Its protein is CSVGQGYNPGNTIYF.

The CDR3 spells CATTRPGGPNEKLFF. The CDR3 coding sequence is TGTGCCACCACCCGACCAGGGGGTCCCAATGAAAAACTGTTTTTT. The rearrangement joins TRBV28 to TRBJ1-4, with 7 positions matching TRBD1. The CDR3 consists of 15 residues. Trimming removed 10 bases from V and 5 bases from J; junction bases left unmatched: 13. CDR1 and CDR2 (germline): MDHEN, SYDVKM.

The V and J genes are TRBV4-1 and TRBJ1-5; D ambiguous. The V end lost 1 base, the J end lost 0 bases, and 7 bases lay between the germline ends. Germline V lookup: CDR1 MGHRA, CDR2 YSYEKL. The CDR3 has 15 residues. The chain's CDR3 is CASSQVQNSNQPQHF. In DNA, the CDR3 is TGCGCCAGCAGCCAAGTACAGAATAGCAATCAGCCCCAGCATTTT.

This clone was detected once. The rearrangement uses TRBV4-3 and TRBJ2-1; 10 nucleotides line up with TRBD2. Germline CDR1 and CDR2: LGHNA and YSLEER. The CDR3 runs 20 residues. V lost 2 bases, J lost 3 bases, and 16 bases stayed unmatched. The CDR3 protein is CASSQRWRDRTSGFYNEQFF. CDR3 coding DNA: TGCGCCAGCAGCCAAAGGTGGAGAGATCGGACTAGCGGATTCTACAATGAGCAGTTCTTC.

The V call is TRBV18, the J call TRBJ2-1, with D unclear. Per germline, CDR1 KGHSH and CDR2 LQKENI. The CDR3 contains 13 residues. The V end lost 8 bases, the J end lost 6 bases, and 14 bases lay between the germline ends. The CDR3 sequence: CASRPSTSNEQFF. The CDR3 coding sequence is TGTGCCAGCCGCCCCTCGACTTCCAATGAGCAGTTCTTC.

The J gene is TRBJ2-3, the V gene TRBV18, with 10 bases aligning to TRBD2. With V trimmed by 6 bases and J by 4 bases, 16 bases remained unmatched. From germline, CDR1 is KGHSH and CDR2 LQKENI. CDR3 length equals 18 residues. This CDR3 is CASSEERAGGLYADTQYF. In DNA form, the CDR3 reads TGTGCCAGCTCGGAGGAAAGAGCGGGGGGGCTGTATGCAGATACGCAGTATTTT.

V is TRBV7-9 and J is TRBJ2-3; a weak D match, TRBD2 (6 bases). The CDR3 has 14 residues. Trimming removed 1 base from V and 3 bases from J, with 8 bases in between. Germline values: CDR1 SEHNR, CDR2 FQNEAQ (reference sequence). CDR3 coding DNA: TGTGCCAGCAGCTTAGGCCTAGCGACAGATACGCAGTATTTT. Encoded protein: CASSLGLATDTQYF.

This clone was recorded once. CDR3 bases: TGTGCCAGCAGCTTAGTTGAAGCTTTCTTT. It yields the protein CASSLVEAFF. The chain has TRBV7-9 and TRBJ1-1; D is undetermined. V was trimmed by 1 base and J by 7 bases, leaving 1 base between them. The V gene's germline CDR1 is SEHNR and CDR2 FQNEAQ (reference sequence). The CDR3 consists of 10 residues.

This clone was picked up a small number of times. The chain uses TRBV6-5 and TRBJ1-2, with 9 bases that match TRBD1. This CDR3 is built from 14 residues. V shed 6 bases, J shed 7 bases, and the junction held 9 bases outside the gene matches. From germline, CDR1 is MNHEY and CDR2 SVGAGI. CDR3: CASSLQGAMGGYTF. In DNA, the CDR3 is TGTGCCAGCAGCCTACAGGGGGCTATGGGTGGCTACACCTTC.

The chain combines TRBV5-1 with TRBJ2-5, with D perhaps matching TRBD1 (6 bases). V was trimmed by 1 base and J by 1 base, leaving 26 bases between them. The CDR3 is made up of 20 amino acids. Germline CDR1 is SGHRS and CDR2 is YFSETQ. The CDR3 loop reads CASSLSPDSAPLPSQETQYF. In DNA, the CDR3 is TGCGCCAGCAGCTTGAGCCCGGACAGCGCCCCGTTGCCGTCCCAAGAGACCCAGTACTTC.

This chain links TRBV28 with TRBJ2-7; 9 bases align to TRBD1. Trimming removed 1 base from V and 7 bases from J; junction bases left unmatched: 11. This CDR3 contains 16 residues. Germline V gives CDR1 MDHEN, CDR2 SYDVKM. CDR3 DNA: TGTGCCAGCAGTTTATTTGGGGAACGGGGACAGGGAGAGCAGTACTTC. Its protein is CASSLFGERGQGEQYF.

The chain couples TRBV28 to TRBJ2-3; 8 bases agree with TRBD2. The CDR3 runs 17 residues. Germline V gene sequence: CDR1 MDHEN, CDR2 SYDVKM. V lost 5 bases, J lost 4 bases, and 14 bases stayed unmatched. The CDR3 loop is CASSPPEVAGNSDTQYF. In nucleotides, the CDR3 is TGTGCCAGCAGTCCTCCCGAGGTAGCGGGAAACTCAGATACGCAGTATTTT.

This clone was observed a handful of times. J is TRBJ1-2 and V is TRBV13, with no clear D. V was cut by 4 bases and J by 7 bases, with 10 bases left in between. The CDR3 is made up of 12 amino acids. Germline lookup yields CDR1 PRHDT and CDR2 FYEKMQ (reference sequence). Here the CDR3 reads CASSYQSGGYTF. DNA of the CDR3: TGTGCCAGCAGCTACCAATCTGGTGGCTACACCTTC.

This rearrangement joins TRBV4-1 to TRBJ2-7; TRBD1 matches at 8 bases. The V gene end was trimmed by 4 bases and the J gene end by 2 bases; junction bases not matched to a gene: 4. The CDR3 loop spans 14 amino acids. Per the germline V gene, CDR1 is MGHRA and CDR2 is YSYEKL. The CDR3 DNA is TGCGCCAGCAGCCCCTTGACAGGGGCCTACGAGCAGTACTTC. Translation gives CASSPLTGAYEQYF.

The rearrangement uses TRBV19 and TRBJ2-6; 8 positions match TRBD1. Germline CDR1 reads LNHDA; CDR2 reads SQIVND (reference sequence). There are 18 residues in the CDR3. V shed 6 bases and J 0 bases; nucleotides not matched to a gene: 10. This CDR3 is CASRVTGALLSGANVLTF. Here the CDR3 DNA reads TGTGCCAGTAGAGTGACAGGGGCTCTCCTCTCTGGGGCCAACGTCCTGACTTTC. The variable domain in full, completed from reference TRBV19 and TRBJ2-6, reads DGGITQSPKYLFRKEGQNVTLSCEQNLNHDAMYWYRQDPGQGLRLIYYSQIVNDFQKGDIAEGYSVSREKKESFPLTVTSAQKNPTAFYLCASRVTGALLSGANVLTFGAGSRLTVL.

This chain uses TRBV6-1 with TRBJ2-2, with a possible D match to TRBD2 (6 bases). The CDR3 is 14 residues long. V gave up 5 bases and J gave up 3 bases, with 10 bases separating them. Germline V gene lookup returns CDR1 MNHNS and CDR2 SASEGT. CDR3 amino acids: CASSRTTYTGELFF. The CDR3 DNA is TGTGCCAGCAGTCGGACTACTTACACCGGGGAGCTGTTTTTT.

The chain joins TRBV29-1 to TRBJ2-2; no clear D. V was shortened by 3 bases and J by 4 bases, with 9 bases between the two germline ends. The CDR3 length is 13 residues. Germline values: CDR1 SQVTM, CDR2 ANQGSEA. The CDR3 DNA reads TGCAGCGTTGATCGGGCCCTCACCGGGGAGCTGTTTTTT. It specifies CSVDRALTGELFF.

This chain links TRBV28 with TRBJ2-1; 10 bases line up with TRBD1. The CDR3 runs 16 residues. Germline CDR1 and CDR2: MDHEN and SYDVKM. Trimming took 5 bases from V and 8 from J; bases not matched to a gene: 12. This chain's CDR3 is CASSPSGTGDRDEQFF. DNA of the CDR3: TGTGCCAGCAGTCCTTCCGGGACAGGGGACAGGGATGAGCAGTTCTTC.

The genes are TRBV5-4 and TRBJ2-7; 9 nucleotides match TRBD2. Germline V gene lookup returns CDR1 SGHNT and CDR2 YYREEE (reference sequence). The CDR3 has 15 residues. V shed 4 bases and J 2 bases; nucleotides not matched to a gene: 7. CDR3 coding DNA: TGTGCCAGCAGCAACTTAGCGGGAGCCGCCTACGAGCAGTACTTC. Translated, it gives CASSNLAGAAYEQYF. Variable domain in full (rest from reference TRBV5-4 and TRBJ2-7): ETGVTQSPTHLIKTRGQQVTLRCSSQSGHNTVSWYQQALGQGPQFIFQYYREEENGRGNFPPRFSGLQFPNYSSELNVNALELDDSALYLCASSNLAGAAYEQYFGPGTRLTVT.

This clone was counted between two and nine times. V is TRBV30 and J is TRBJ1-2; 9 nucleotides agree with TRBD1. Trimming at V came to 4 bases and at J to 8 bases, leaving 8 bases not matched to a gene. Germline V lookup: CDR1 GTSNPN, CDR2 SVGIG (reference sequence). CDR3 length: 13 amino acids. DNA of the CDR3: TGTGCCTGGACCATACAGGGGGCAGGAGGCTACACCTTC. It is translated as CAWTIQGAGGYTF.